This entry lists 8 T cell receptor beta chains sequenced from one sample in a study of T cells in Graves' hyperthyroidism and ophthalmopathy. Amplification of TCR beta CDR3 regions was performed using RNA transcripts as template. A first-round RT-PCR of the TCR CDR3 used the HTBI primer set. TCRdb reprocessed the multiplex PCR reads via MiXCR and lists one record per CDR3 protein. The data contain approximately 370,000 distinct CDR3 sequences, 17% of them singletons. The sample was blood. These TCRs come from a young woman with Graves' hyperthyroidism that later progressed to Graves' ophthalmopathy.

The chain has TRBV12-3 or TRBV12-4 and TRBJ2-5, with TRBD2 matching over 14 bases. With 5 bases clipped from V and 3 bases from J, the junction kept 5 bases outside the gene matches. The CDR3 runs to 16 residues. Written as DNA, the CDR3 is TGTGCCAGCAGTCCAGAGACTAGCGGGAGGGAAGAGACCCAGTACTTC. It specifies CASSPETSGREETQYF.

This clonotype has a count of ten or more. This chain uses TRBV24-1 with TRBJ2-3, with 11 bases fitting TRBD2. Germline V gene sequence: CDR1 KGHDR, CDR2 SFDVKD. With 3 bases clipped from V and 0 bases from J, the junction kept 4 bases outside the gene matches. This CDR3 comprises 17 residues. The CDR3 loop reads CATSDDGTSGSTDTQYF. The CDR3 DNA is TGTGCCACCAGTGATGATGGGACTAGCGGTAGCACAGATACGCAGTATTTT.

The chain links TRBV10-1 to TRBJ2-3; TRBD2 is a possible D gene (6 bases). CDR1 and CDR2 from the germline V gene are WNHNN and SYGVQD (reference sequence). V was cut by 7 bases and J by 4 bases, with 15 bases left in between. This CDR3 is built from 14 residues. Here the CDR3 reads CASIGLTWSDTQYF. The CDR3 coding sequence is TGCGCCAGCATTGGACTAACTTGGTCAGATACGCAGTATTTT.

There are many counts of this clonotype. This chain connects TRBV30 to TRBJ2-1, with a possible D match to TRBD2 (5 bases). The germline V and J ends were trimmed by 6 bases and 3 bases, with 9 bases remaining between them. CDR1 is GTSNPN and CDR2 is SVGIG in the germline V gene (reference sequence). This CDR3 contains 12 residues. The CDR3 protein is CACGESYNEQFF. Here the CDR3 DNA reads TGTGCCTGCGGGGAAAGCTACAATGAGCAGTTCTTC. Filled out from reference TRBV30 and TRBJ2-1, the complete variable domain reads SQTIHQWPATLVQPVGSPLSLECTVEGTSNPNLYWYRQAAGRGLQLLFYSVGIGQISSEVPQNLSASRPQDRQFILSSKKLLLSDSGFYLCACGESYNEQFFGPGTRLTVL.

This clonotype was observed many times. The chain couples TRBV6-1 to TRBJ2-2; 8 nucleotides align to TRBD1. Germline trimming cut 10 bases from V and 4 bases from J; bases unmatched to any gene: 11. Germline V gene data show CDR1 as MNHNS and CDR2 as SASEGT. The CDR3 is 15 amino acids. The CDR3 DNA follows: TGTGCCACCCACAGGACAGGGTATAGCACCGGGGAGCTGTTTTTT. Its translation is CATHRTGYSTGELFF.

This clonotype has ten or more counts. V usage is TRBV2 and J usage is TRBJ1-6, with TRBD1 as a possible D gene (6 bases). Deletions cut 8 bases from V and 7 bases from J, with 15 bases between. Germline CDR1 SNHLY, CDR2 FYNNEI. The CDR3 has 14 amino acids. The chain's CDR3 is CASAQGEGNSPLHF. CDR3 sequence (DNA): TGTGCCAGCGCACAGGGAGAAGGGAATTCACCCCTCCACTTT. The full variable domain, with the rest looked up from reference TRBV2 and TRBJ1-6, is EPEVTQTPSHQVTQMGQEVILRCVPISNHLYFYWYRQILGQKVEFLVSFYNNEISEKSEIFDDQFSVERPDGSNFTLKIRSTKLEDSAMYFCASAQGEGNSPLHFGNGTRLTVT.

This chain uses TRBV12-3 or TRBV12-4 with TRBJ1-4; 8 bases map to TRBD1. The CDR3 loop spans 14 amino acids. J lost 7 bases, V lost 8 bases, and 9 bases had no gene match. The CDR3 region is CASSETGAVEKLFF. DNA for the CDR3: TGTGCCAGCTCAGAGACAGGGGCGGTTGAAAAACTGTTTTTT.

This clonotype was seen at least ten times. This chain connects TRBV28 to TRBJ2-7; D is unclear. The V gene lost 5 bases and the J gene lost 5 bases, with 10 bases spanning the gap. The CDR3 is made up of 12 amino acids. CDR1 MDHEN and CDR2 SYDVKM come from the germline V gene. CDR3 residues: CASSVLGHEQYF. The CDR3 region has the DNA TGTGCCAGCAGTGTCCTAGGGCACGAGCAGTACTTC.